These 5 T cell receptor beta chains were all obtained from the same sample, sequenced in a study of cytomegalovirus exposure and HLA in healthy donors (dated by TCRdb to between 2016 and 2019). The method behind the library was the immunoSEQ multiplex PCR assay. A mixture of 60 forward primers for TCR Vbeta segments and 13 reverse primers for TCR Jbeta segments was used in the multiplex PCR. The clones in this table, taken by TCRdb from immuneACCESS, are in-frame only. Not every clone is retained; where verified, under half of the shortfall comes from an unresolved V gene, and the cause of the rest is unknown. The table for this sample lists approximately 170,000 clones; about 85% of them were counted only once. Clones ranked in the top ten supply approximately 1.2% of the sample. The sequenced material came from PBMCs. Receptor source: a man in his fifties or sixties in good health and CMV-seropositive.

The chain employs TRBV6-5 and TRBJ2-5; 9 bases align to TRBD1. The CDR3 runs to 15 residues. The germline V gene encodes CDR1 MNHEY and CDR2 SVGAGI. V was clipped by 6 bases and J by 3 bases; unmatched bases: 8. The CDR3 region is CASSSQGAMEETQYF. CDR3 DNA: TGTGCCAGCAGCTCACAGGGGGCTATGGAAGAGACCCAGTACTTC.

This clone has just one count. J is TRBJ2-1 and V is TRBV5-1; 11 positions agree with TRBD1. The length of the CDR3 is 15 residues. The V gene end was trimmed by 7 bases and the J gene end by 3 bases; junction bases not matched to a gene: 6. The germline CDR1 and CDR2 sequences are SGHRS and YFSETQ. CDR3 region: CASSVGTGGYNEQFF. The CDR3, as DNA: TGCGCCAGCTCAGTCGGGACAGGGGGCTACAATGAGCAGTTCTTC.

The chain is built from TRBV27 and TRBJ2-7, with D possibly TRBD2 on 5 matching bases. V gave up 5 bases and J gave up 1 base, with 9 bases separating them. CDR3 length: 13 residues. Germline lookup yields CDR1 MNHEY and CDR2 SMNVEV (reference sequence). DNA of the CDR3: TGTGCCAGCAGTGCCCGGGAATCCTACGAGCAGTACTTC. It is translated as CASSARESYEQYF.

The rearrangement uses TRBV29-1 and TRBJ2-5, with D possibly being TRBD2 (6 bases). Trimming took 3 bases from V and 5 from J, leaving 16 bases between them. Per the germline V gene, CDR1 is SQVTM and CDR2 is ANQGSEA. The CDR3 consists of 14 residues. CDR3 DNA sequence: TGCAGCGTTGAGGGCAGCCTTCGGGGGGAGACCCAGTACTTC. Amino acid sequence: CSVEGSLRGETQYF.

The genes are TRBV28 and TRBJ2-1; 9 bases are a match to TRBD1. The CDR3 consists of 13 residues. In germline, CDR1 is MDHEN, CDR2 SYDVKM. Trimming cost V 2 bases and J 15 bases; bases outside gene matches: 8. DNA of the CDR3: TGTGCCAGCAGTTTAGGGGGACAGGGTCAGGGGTTCTTC. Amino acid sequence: CASSLGGQGQGFF.